The 20 T cell receptor beta chains presented below share a single source sample, sequenced in a study of cytomegalovirus exposure and HLA in healthy donors (dated by TCRdb to the late 2010s). Libraries were built with the immunoSEQ multiplex PCR assay. For the multiplex PCR, a mixture combining 60 forward primers for TCR Vbeta segments and 13 reverse primers for TCR Jbeta segments was used. The table comes from immuneACCESS by way of TCRdb, which keeps in-frame sequences with V and J called. Part of the clones is missing from these tables; in studies checked, under half for an unresolved V gene and the rest for unknown reasons. The sample records around 130,000 clones, around 72% of which are singletons. The ten largest make up approximately 1.6% of the sample. Sequencing was done on a sample of PBMCs. The origin of the receptors is a woman in her late teens or twenties in good health and CMV-seronegative.

This clone came up a few times. V gene TRBV30 combines with J gene TRBJ2-3; the D gene is possibly TRBD2 (6 bases). Deletions cut 0 bases from V and 2 bases from J, with 9 bases between. The CDR3 runs to 14 residues. Germline CDR1 GTSNPN, CDR2 SVGIG (reference sequence). CDR3 bases: TGTGCCTGGAGTGTTTCTAGCGCCACAGATACGCAGTATTTT. As protein: CAWSVSSATDTQYF.

V usage is TRBV5-3 and J usage is TRBJ2-7; the match to TRBD1 covers 10 bases. TRBV5-3 is an ORF, with its function uncertain. The CDR3 has 18 amino acids. Trimming at V came to 7 bases and at J to 3 bases, leaving 19 bases not matched to a gene. CDR3 nucleotides: TGTGCCAGACCCCCCGTAGGGACAGGGGTCAAGATCATCTACGAGCAGTACTTC. Translated, it gives CARPPVGTGVKIIYEQYF.

The chain combines TRBV6-1 with TRBJ2-1; D gene ambiguous. The CDR3 is 13 residues long. Trimming pared 0 bases from V and 10 bases from J, leaving 10 bases between. CDR1 MNHNS and CDR2 SASEGT come from the germline V gene. The CDR3: CASSEAERSEQFF. CDR3 bases: TGTGCCAGCAGTGAAGCTGAGCGAAGCGAGCAGTTCTTC.

This clone was picked up one time. This chain connects TRBV29-1 to TRBJ2-7, with D perhaps matching TRBD1 (5 bases). Germline V CDR1 and CDR2: SQVTM, ANQGSEA. The CDR3 has 13 residues. The V gene lost 4 bases and the J gene lost 3 bases, with 13 bases spanning the gap. The CDR3 here is CSVVGEGRYEQYF. Written as DNA, the CDR3 is TGCAGCGTTGTAGGGGAAGGCCGCTACGAGCAGTACTTC.

The rearrangement uses TRBV6-5 and TRBJ2-3; 11 bases align to TRBD2. The CDR3 consists of 14 residues. V was clipped by 6 bases and J by 3 bases; unmatched bases: 2. Germline assignment: CDR1 MNHEY and CDR2 SVGAGI. CDR3 in amino acids: CASSRLAGTDTQYF. The CDR3 coding sequence is TGTGCCAGCAGCCGACTAGCGGGAACAGATACGCAGTATTTT.

This sequence joins TRBV6-5 and TRBJ2-2; D gene unclear. The CDR3 consists of 13 residues. Trimming took off 6 bases at V and 7 bases at J, with 12 bases between the two ends. Per the germline V gene, CDR1 is MNHEY and CDR2 is SVGAGI. CDR3 loop: CASSRDPLGELFF. In DNA, the CDR3 is TGTGCCAGCAGCCGCGATCCTCTCGGGGAGCTGTTTTTT.

V is TRBV30 and J is TRBJ2-5; 8 bases match TRBD1. CDR3 length equals 16 residues. Unmatched junction bases numbered 10, after V lost 0 bases and J lost 4 bases. CDR1 GTSNPN and CDR2 SVGIG come from the germline V gene (reference sequence). The CDR3 spells CAWSVRLRQGLETQYF. CDR3 DNA: TGTGCCTGGAGTGTACGTCTGCGACAGGGGTTAGAGACCCAGTACTTC.

The genes are TRBV25-1 and TRBJ1-1; D possibly corresponds to TRBD1 (5 bases). CDR1 and CDR2 (germline): MGHDK, SYGVNS. Trimming left V 8 bases short and J 1 base short, with 14 bases between. This CDR3 is 14 amino acids long. The CDR3 loop reads CASWPGLENTEAFF. CDR3 bases: TGTGCCAGCTGGCCGGGACTTGAGAACACTGAAGCTTTCTTT.

The rearrangement links TRBV9 to TRBJ1-2; the D gene is possibly TRBD1 (5 bases). With 0 bases removed from V and 7 bases from J, the gap between germline ends came to 13 bases. Germline V gives CDR1 SGDLS, CDR2 YYNGEE. The CDR3 spans 14 residues. The CDR3 reads CASSVDAGRAGYTF. CDR3 bases: TGTGCCAGCAGCGTAGATGCCGGCAGGGCTGGCTACACCTTC.

About this clone itself: Other nucleotide sequences in the sample specify the same CDR3. The chain uses TRBV11-3 and TRBJ2-1; 7 nucleotides agree with TRBD1. CDR1 is SGHNT and CDR2 is YENEEA in the germline V gene. The CDR3 consists of 12 residues. V lost 5 bases and J lost 6; bases outside the gene matches: 1. The CDR3: CASSPGGNEQFF. CDR3 sequence (DNA): TGTGCCAGCAGCCCAGGGGGCAATGAGCAGTTCTTC.

The CDR3 loop is CASSMTGSSYNEQFF. DNA of the CDR3: TGTGCCAGCAGCATGACAGGGAGCTCCTACAATGAGCAGTTCTTC. This chain links TRBV6-4 with TRBJ2-1; 7 positions agree with TRBD1. V was clipped by 6 bases and J by 0 bases; unmatched bases: 5. Germline assignment: CDR1 MRHNA and CDR2 SNTAGT. The CDR3 consists of 15 residues.

The rearrangement joins TRBV7-9 to TRBJ2-1; D is possibly TRBD1 (5 bases). This CDR3 has 14 residues. Trimming cost V 0 bases and J 10 bases, with 13 bases left between them. Germline CDR1 reads SEHNR; CDR2 reads FQNEAQ (reference sequence). The chain's CDR3 is CASSLAILGVEQFF. The DNA for the CDR3 is TGTGCCAGCAGCTTAGCAATATTAGGGGTGGAGCAGTTCTTC.

The CDR3 is CASSPPGGYGYTF. The CDR3 nucleotides read TGTGCCAGCTCACCCCCGGGAGGCTATGGCTACACCTTC. The chain joins TRBV18 to TRBJ1-2; no clear D. The CDR3 has 13 residues. V lost 3 bases to trimming and J lost 4 bases, with 9 bases between them. Germline values: CDR1 KGHSH, CDR2 LQKENI. The full variable domain, rest sourced from reference TRBV18 and TRBJ1-2, is NAGVMQNPRHLVRRRGQEARLRCSPMKGHSHVYWYRQLPEEGLKFMVYLQKENIIDESGMPKERFSAEFPKEGPSILRIQQVVRGDSAAYFCASSPPGGYGYTFGSGTRLTVV.

DNA of the CDR3: TGTGCCGCTAGGGGTAGGGGATGGGGCACTGAAGCTTTCTTT. Translation: CAARGRGWGTEAFF. The V gene is TRBV7-2, the J gene TRBJ1-1; a weak D match, TRBD1 (5 bases). The CDR3 contains 14 residues. Germline assignment: CDR1 SGHTA and CDR2 FQGNSA. V lost 11 bases and J lost 4, with 20 bases in between. Combining the CDR3 with reference TRBV7-2 and TRBJ1-1 gives the whole variable domain GAGVSQSPSNKVTEKGKDVELRCDPISGHTALYWYRQSLGQGLEFLIYFQGNSAPDKSGLPSDRFSAERTGGSVSTLTIQRTQQEDSAVYLCAARGRGWGTEAFFGQGTRLTVV.

The gene calls are TRBV5-1 and TRBJ2-2, with 8 nucleotides matching TRBD1. The CDR3 is made up of 16 amino acids. The V segment lost 4 bases and the J segment 0 bases; nucleotides outside the gene matches: 5. Germline CDR1 is SGHRS and CDR2 is YFSETQ. The DNA of the CDR3 is TGCGCCAGCAGCGTGGGACAGGCCGCGAACACCGGGGAGCTGTTTTTT. Its protein product is CASSVGQAANTGELFF.

The V call is TRBV6-1, the J call TRBJ1-2; D remains unclear. The germline gives CDR1 MNHNS, CDR2 SASEGT. With 3 bases removed from V and 4 bases from J, the gap between germline ends came to 9 bases. The CDR3 runs 13 residues. The CDR3 sequence: CASSDRSPYGYTF. CDR3 DNA: TGTGCCAGCAGTGATCGGAGTCCCTATGGCTACACCTTC.

About this clone: At one end the junction does not follow the germline gene, possibly because of a read error. The chain recombines TRBV20-1 with TRBJ1-1, with D possibly matching TRBD1 (6 bases). Germline V gene lookup returns CDR1 DFQATT and CDR2 SNEGSKA (reference sequence). This CDR3 spans 11 amino acids. CDR3 in amino acids: CGARGQREAFF. The CDR3 region has the DNA TGCGGTGCTAGAGGACAGCGCGAAGCTTTCTTT.

This chain connects TRBV11-2 to TRBJ2-3; tentatively, D is TRBD2 (5 bases). The germline V gene has CDR1 SGHAT and CDR2 FQNNGV. With 5 bases removed from V and 4 bases from J, the gap between germline ends came to 7 bases. The CDR3 loop spans 12 amino acids. CDR3: CASSQEADTQYF. CDR3 nucleotides: TGTGCCAGCAGCCAGGAGGCAGATACGCAGTATTTT.

Only a few counts were recorded for this clone. The J gene is TRBJ1-1, the V gene TRBV10-3; D is unresolved. The CDR3 covers 14 residues. The V and J ends lost 3 bases and 0 bases respectively, with 8 bases between them. Germline V gene data show CDR1 as ENHRY and CDR2 as SYGVKD. The CDR3 sequence: CAISEPGMNTEAFF. The CDR3 bases are TGTGCCATCAGTGAACCAGGTATGAACACTGAAGCTTTCTTT.

The chain has TRBV30 and TRBJ1-3; possibly TRBD1 for D (5 bases). Germline V gene sequence: CDR1 GTSNPN, CDR2 SVGIG (reference sequence). The V and J ends lost 5 bases and 2 bases respectively, with 10 bases between them. This CDR3 has 13 amino acids. In nucleotides, the CDR3 is TGTGCCTGGGGCCCGGGGGCTGGAAACACCATATATTTT. It encodes CAWGPGAGNTIYF.